Given below is one T cell receptor beta chain in context. Its matching antigen is unknown. The record originates from a study of cytomegalovirus exposure and HLA in healthy donors. Study-level results: One later analysis reportedly identified an Asian-associated ancestry cluster that showed fewer N-insertions than the approximately 670-donor mean. Many donors shared some public TCRs, even though most TCR sequences were rare. Exclusion as indistinguishable affected some V segments, including TRBV6-2 and TRBV6-3. A later analysis linked around 17,000 TCR beta sequences to HLA alleles at 0.05 false discovery rate.

Unmatched junction bases numbered 1, after V lost 0 bases and J lost 6 bases. Germline V gene sequence: CDR1 SGHDN, CDR2 FVKESK. The length of the CDR3 is 13 residues. The PCR used 60 Vbeta and 13 Jbeta primers. Method: immunoSEQ multiplex PCR; TCRdb's copy keeps in-frame clones and lacks some. Of around 110,000 clones listed, 75% to 90% are singletons. The origin of this receptor is a man aged 30-40 years in good health and CMV-seronegative. The chain recombines TRBV14 with TRBJ1-2; 7 positions agree with TRBD1. Sequenced sample: PBMCs. Here the CDR3 reads CASSQDTGDGYTF. The CDR3, as DNA: TGTGCCAGCAGCCAAGATACAGGGGATGGCTACACCTTC.